This T cell receptor beta chain is from a study of T cell changes during pregnancy in multiple sclerosis. This clone was detected once. Profiled with immunoSEQ multiplex PCR; TCRdb holds only in-frame clones, not every one. The sample holds about 100,000 clones, 85% to 95% seen once. The CDR3 is made up of 20 amino acids. Germline trimming cut 1 base from V and 3 bases from J; bases unmatched to any gene: 17. Germline V gene data show CDR1 as LNHNV and CDR2 as YYDKDF (reference sequence). The clonotype was recovered from a female donor in good health, enrolled as a control in a pregnancy study. V is TRBV15 and J is TRBJ2-1; 8 positions match TRBD2. The input for sequencing was peripheral blood, taken in the third trimester of pregnancy. The CDR3 DNA reads as TGTGCCACCAGCAGAGGGGCCCCAGCGGGGGCCTCAAGATACTACAATGAGCAGTTCTTC. Translating it yields CATSRGAPAGASRYYNEQFF.